Below, 3 T cell receptor beta chains from the same sample are listed, as sequenced in a study of blood T cell repertoires in COVID-19. The data were produced by immunoSEQ multiplex PCR, yet TCRdb's version contains in-frame clones alone and is incomplete. The sample records 200,000 to 300,000 clones, less than 90% being singletons. Material: peripheral blood. The receptors were sampled from a man in his fifties or sixties who had recovered from COVID-19.

The chain recombines TRBV12-5 with TRBJ1-2; 8 bases agree with TRBD1. J was trimmed by 5 bases and V by 6 bases; bases with no gene match: 5. Germline CDR1 LGHNT, CDR2 FRNRAP. This CDR3 comprises 13 residues. CDR3 loop: CASGQQGVYGYTF. The CDR3 coding sequence is TGTGCTAGTGGGCAACAGGGGGTTTATGGCTACACCTTC.

This clone was counted between two and nine times. This rearrangement joins TRBV19 to TRBJ1-5; a possible D gene is TRBD1 (6 bases). This CDR3 is built from 15 residues. The V and J ends lost 7 bases and 5 bases respectively, with 18 bases between them. The germline CDR1 and CDR2 sequences are LNHDA and SQIVND (reference sequence). The DNA for the CDR3 is TGTGCCAGTAAGAGCAGGGGACGAAGGCATCAGCCCCAGCATTTT. It encodes CASKSRGRRHQPQHF.

CDR3 in DNA: TGTGCCAGCAGCTTAGAATCGGGACTTGGGATGAATGAGCAGTTCTTC. It translates to CASSLESGLGMNEQFF. The chain uses TRBV11-3 and TRBJ2-1; perhaps TRBD2 as D (6 bases). V dropped 0 bases and J dropped 7 bases, with 16 bases sitting between them. This CDR3 spans 16 amino acids. Germline V CDR1 and CDR2: SGHNT, YENEEA.